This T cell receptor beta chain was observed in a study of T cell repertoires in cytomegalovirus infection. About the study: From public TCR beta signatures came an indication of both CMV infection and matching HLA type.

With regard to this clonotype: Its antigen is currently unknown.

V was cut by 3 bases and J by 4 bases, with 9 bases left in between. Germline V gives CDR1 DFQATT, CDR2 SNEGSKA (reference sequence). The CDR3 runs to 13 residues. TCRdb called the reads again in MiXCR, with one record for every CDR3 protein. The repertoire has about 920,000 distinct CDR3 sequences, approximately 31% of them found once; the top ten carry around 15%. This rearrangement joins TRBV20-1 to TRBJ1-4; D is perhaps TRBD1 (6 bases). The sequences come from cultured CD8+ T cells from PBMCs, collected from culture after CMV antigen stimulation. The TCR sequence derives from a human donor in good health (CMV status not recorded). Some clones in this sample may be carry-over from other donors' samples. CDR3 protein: CSARPQGNEKLFF. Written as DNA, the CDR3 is TGCAGTGCTAGGCCACAGGGTAATGAAAAACTGTTTTTT.